This passage covers 28 T cell receptor beta chains from one sample sequenced in a study of response to subunit inactivated influenza vaccine. One entry per CDR3 protein results from TCRdb running MiXCR on the RT-PCR reads. The repertoire consists of about 570,000 distinct CDR3 sequences, with around 11% occurring once and the leading ten covering about 10%. The sample was also linked to a second study, of T cells expressing NK-cell markers. This second study notes: cDNA encoding TCR beta was synthesized via 5'RACE template switching incorporating UMIs.

The sequenced sample was PBMCs from blood, obtained on the day of vaccination. The source is a man in his fifties who received an inactivated influenza vaccine.

Ten or more counts support this clonotype. CDR3 protein: CASSIASNQPQHF. As DNA, the CDR3 is TGTGCCAGTAGTATAGCCAGCAATCAGCCCCAGCATTTT. The chain uses TRBV19 and TRBJ1-5; D not resolved. In germline, CDR1 is LNHDA, CDR2 SQIVND (reference sequence). This CDR3 comprises 13 residues. V was trimmed by 1 base and J by 1 base, leaving 2 bases between them. Full variable domain (outside the CDR3, taken from reference TRBV19 and TRBJ1-5): DGGITQSPKYLFRKEGQNVTLSCEQNLNHDAMYWYRQDPGQGLRLIYYSQIVNDFQKGDIAEGYSVSREKKESFPLTVTSAQKNPTAFYLCASSIASNQPQHFGDGTRLSIL.

The rearrangement links TRBV6-1 to TRBJ1-1; 8 nucleotides line up with TRBD1. CDR3 length: 14 residues. V lost 6 bases to trimming and J lost 5 bases; unmatched junction nucleotides: 8. Germline V gene lookup returns CDR1 MNHNS and CDR2 SASEGT. CDR3 sequence (DNA): TGTGCCAGCAGCCCTAGCAGGGGGCGTACTGAAGCTTTCTTT. Translating it yields CASSPSRGRTEAFF.

V usage is TRBV6-2 or TRBV6-3 and J usage is TRBJ2-1; maybe TRBD2 (6 bases). Trimming removed 0 bases at V and 6 bases at J, with 12 bases between. There are 15 residues in the CDR3. Germline CDR1 and CDR2: MNHEY and SVGEGT. The CDR3 spells CASSYSIRAGNEQFF. The CDR3 DNA reads as TGTGCCAGCAGTTACTCAATTCGAGCGGGCAATGAGCAGTTCTTC.

The genes are TRBV7-9 and TRBJ1-4, with D uncertain. The CDR3 runs to 12 residues. Per the germline V gene, CDR1 is SEHNR and CDR2 is FQNEAQ (reference sequence). The germline V and J ends were trimmed by 8 bases and 6 bases, with 10 bases remaining between them. The CDR3 sequence is CASRGIDEKLFF. The CDR3 DNA is TGTGCCAGCCGGGGAATAGATGAAAAACTGTTTTTT.

This chain connects TRBV6-1 to TRBJ2-3; 13 bases agree with TRBD2. This CDR3 comprises 19 residues. Germline V lookup: CDR1 MNHNS, CDR2 SASEGT. Trimming at V came to 6 bases and at J to 0 bases, leaving 12 bases not matched to a gene. The CDR3 nucleotides are TGTGCCAGCAGCCCAGCGACTAGCGGGGGGCTACCCAGCACAGATACGCAGTATTTT. This codes for CASSPATSGGLPSTDTQYF.

This clonotype was seen more than once but under ten times. The rearrangement joins TRBV10-3 to TRBJ2-2, with 10 bases identical to TRBD1. CDR1 is ENHRY, CDR2 SYGVKD, per germline. This CDR3 is 14 amino acids long. V lost 6 bases, J lost 3 bases, and 1 base stayed unmatched. CDR3 DNA: TGTGCCATCAGGACAGGGGGCGACACCGGGGAGCTGTTTTTT. Its translation: CAIRTGGDTGELFF.

The rearrangement links TRBV18 to TRBJ2-3, with D perhaps TRBD2 (5 bases). The CDR3 spans 13 residues. Per germline, CDR1 KGHSH and CDR2 LQKENI. V lost 3 bases and J lost 5, with 9 bases in between. The CDR3 loop reads CASSPASGDTQYF. The DNA for the CDR3 is TGTGCCAGCTCACCCGCGAGCGGAGATACGCAGTATTTT.

The chain couples TRBV5-1 to TRBJ2-3, with 11 bases matching TRBD2. The V gene end was trimmed by 5 bases and the J gene end by 2 bases; junction bases not matched to a gene: 7. Looked up from germline, CDR1 is SGHRS and CDR2 is YFSETQ. The CDR3 extends over 16 amino acids. The CDR3 bases are TGCGCCAGCAGTATCGCTAGCGGGGGGTCCACAGATACGCAGTATTTT. Translating gives CASSIASGGSTDTQYF.

The CDR3 region is CASSDLGVDSGGSDYEQYF. CDR3 bases: TGTGCCAGCAGTGATCTCGGGGTGGATAGCGGGGGTTCGGACTACGAGCAGTACTTC. The chain links TRBV2 to TRBJ2-7; 9 nucleotides align to TRBD2. Germline CDR1 reads SNHLY; CDR2 reads FYNNEI. The CDR3 spans 19 residues. After removal of 3 bases from V and 3 bases from J, the junction contained 18 bases not matched to a gene. Filled out from reference TRBV2 and TRBJ2-7, the complete variable domain reads EPEVTQTPSHQVTQMGQEVILRCVPISNHLYFYWYRQILGQKVEFLVSFYNNEISEKSEIFDDQFSVERPDGSNFTLKIRSTKLEDSAMYFCASSDLGVDSGGSDYEQYFGPGTRLTVT.

This clonotype was counted only a few times. This chain connects TRBV7-9 to TRBJ1-3, with 7 bases that match TRBD1. V lost 5 bases to trimming and J lost 7 bases; unmatched junction nucleotides: 8. This CDR3 is 14 amino acids long. The germline V gene has CDR1 SEHNR and CDR2 FQNEAQ (reference sequence). CDR3 in amino acids: CASSPAPGGNTIYF. CDR3 DNA sequence: TGTGCCAGCAGCCCCGCCCCAGGGGGGAACACCATATATTTT.

The chain combines TRBV25-1 with TRBJ2-5; no definite D call. CDR1 and CDR2 (germline): MGHDK, SYGVNS. This CDR3 contains 15 residues. V was shortened by 5 bases and J by 5 bases, with 18 bases between the two germline ends. CDR3 in DNA: TGTGCCAGCAGTCGACCGGCCGGAAGATTGGAGACCCAGTACTTC. Protein: CASSRPAGRLETQYF. The full variable domain, completed using reference TRBV25-1 and TRBJ2-5, is EADIYQTPRYLVIGTGKKITLECSQTMGHDKMYWYQQDPGMELHLIHYSYGVNSTEKGDLSSESTVSRIRTEHFPLTLESARPSHTSQYLCASSRPAGRLETQYFGPGTRLLVL.

The chain is built from TRBV9 and TRBJ2-1; D could derive from TRBD1 or TRBD2 (5 bases each). Germline V gene sequence: CDR1 SGDLS, CDR2 YYNGEE. The ends were cut back, 0 bases at V and 3 bases at J, with 13 bases in the middle. This CDR3 is built from 16 residues. The chain's CDR3 is CASSVDLRDLYNEQFF. CDR3 DNA sequence: TGTGCCAGCAGCGTAGACCTTAGGGACCTCTACAATGAGCAGTTCTTC.

The gene calls are TRBV19 and TRBJ2-1; D may match TRBD1 or TRBD2 (6 bases each). The V end lost 5 bases, the J end lost 3 bases, and 14 bases lay between the germline ends. The CDR3 runs to 15 residues. Germline V gene data show CDR1 as LNHDA and CDR2 as SQIVND (reference sequence). CDR3 DNA: TGTGCCAGTAGTTCGTCTCGGGGGCTCTACAATGAGCAGTTCTTC. It codes for CASSSSRGLYNEQFF.

V gene TRBV20-1 combines with J gene TRBJ1-1; 8 bases agree with TRBD1. The V gene end was trimmed by 5 bases and the J gene end by 0 bases; junction bases not matched to a gene: 5. Germline-derived CDR1 and CDR2 are DFQATT and SNEGSKA (reference sequence). This CDR3 comprises 14 residues. This CDR3 is CSAGRGLMNTEAFF. The CDR3 bases are TGCAGTGCTGGCAGGGGGCTCATGAACACTGAAGCTTTCTTT.

CDR3 coding DNA: TGTGCCAGCAGCCCGTCCTACAGCGGGGGCAGGAATGAGCAGTTCTTC. It codes for CASSPSYSGGRNEQFF. V is TRBV7-9 and J is TRBJ2-1; 8 bases fit TRBD2. CDR1 and CDR2 (germline): SEHNR, FQNEAQ (reference sequence). This CDR3 has 16 residues. The V gene end was trimmed by 5 bases and the J gene end by 7 bases; junction bases not matched to a gene: 13. The complete variable domain, with remaining parts taken from reference TRBV7-9 and TRBJ2-1, reads DTGVSQNPRHKITKRGQNVTFRCDPISEHNRLYWYRQTLGQGPEFLTYFQNEAQLEKSRLLSDRFSAERPKGSFSTLEIQRTEQGDSAMYLCASSPSYSGGRNEQFFGPGTRLTVL.

V usage is TRBV5-6 and J usage is TRBJ1-1; D not resolved. CDR3 length: 12 amino acids. Trimming removed 4 bases from V and 10 bases from J, with 14 bases in between. Germline CDR1 SGHDT, CDR2 YYEEEE. CDR3 DNA sequence: TGTGCCAGCAGCATTGGAACCTTAGGAGCTTTCTTT. It translates to CASSIGTLGAFF.

The chain carries TRBV15 and TRBJ2-6, with D possibly being TRBD1 or TRBD2 (5 bases each). Looked up from germline, CDR1 is LNHNV and CDR2 is YYDKDF (reference sequence). V lost 0 bases to trimming and J lost 7 bases, with 13 bases between them. The CDR3 length is 16 residues. This CDR3 reads CATSRDRDVRANVLTF. For the CDR3, the DNA is TGTGCCACCAGCAGAGATCGGGACGTAAGAGCCAACGTCCTGACTTTC.

This clonotype was found many times. V gene TRBV6-1 combines with J gene TRBJ2-2; 7 bases match TRBD1. Unmatched junction bases numbered 5, after V lost 5 bases and J lost 5 bases. CDR3 length equals 14 residues. Germline CDR1 is MNHNS and CDR2 is SASEGT. CDR3 coding DNA: TGTGCCAGCAGTCGACAGGGCAGGACCGGGGAGCTGTTTTTT. Protein sequence: CASSRQGRTGELFF.

V is TRBV6-2 or TRBV6-3 and J is TRBJ2-3; D unresolved. The CDR3 is 12 amino acids. V was cut by 7 bases and J by 2 bases, with 7 bases left in between. Germline lookup yields CDR1 MNHEY and CDR2 SVGEGT. The CDR3 nucleotides read TGTGCCAGCAAAACGGACACAGATACGCAGTATTTT. Its translation: CASKTDTDTQYF.

The chain couples TRBV12-3 or TRBV12-4 to TRBJ2-1; 13 bases agree with TRBD2. The junction had 6 bases not matched to a gene; V was cut back by 1 base and J by 6 bases. The CDR3 consists of 17 residues. The CDR3 loop reads CASSLVLLAGGRNEQFF. The CDR3 DNA sequence: TGTGCCAGCAGTTTAGTCCTACTAGCGGGAGGGCGCAATGAGCAGTTCTTC.

The chain is built from TRBV7-8 and TRBJ1-1; D is possibly TRBD1 (6 bases). Germline CDR1 SGHVS, CDR2 FQNEAQ. The CDR3 spans 14 residues. Trimming removed 5 bases from V and 7 bases from J, with 17 bases in between. In nucleotides, the CDR3 is TGTGCCAGCAGCAAGAGCAGGGGCAGAAGTGAAGCTTTCTTT. Its protein product is CASSKSRGRSEAFF.

This clonotype showed up just a few times. J is TRBJ2-7 and V is TRBV12-3 or TRBV12-4; D not resolved. This CDR3 comprises 14 residues. The V gene lost 3 bases and the J gene lost 0 bases, with 9 bases spanning the gap. CDR3 loop: CASSFVTGSYEQYF. The DNA of the CDR3 is TGTGCCAGCAGTTTTGTCACCGGCTCCTACGAGCAGTACTTC.

The chain joins TRBV12-3 or TRBV12-4 to TRBJ2-6, with TRBD1 matching over 8 bases. V lost 6 bases to trimming and J lost 0 bases; unmatched junction nucleotides: 4. The CDR3 has 16 amino acids. The CDR3 loop is CASRQTGGSGANVLTF. DNA for the CDR3: TGTGCCAGCAGGCAAACAGGGGGCTCTGGGGCCAACGTCCTGACTTTC.

This clonotype has a count of ten or more. This chain uses TRBV6-5 with TRBJ2-2, with D tentatively TRBD2 (5 bases). The ends were cut back, 2 bases at V and 1 base at J, with 5 bases in the middle. From germline, CDR1 is MNHEY and CDR2 SVGAGI. The CDR3 runs 14 residues. CDR3 sequence reads: CASSYGRNTGELFF. CDR3 DNA: TGTGCCAGCAGTTACGGGAGGAACACCGGGGAGCTGTTTTTT.

The table lists this clonotype with a few counts. The chain combines TRBV7-9 with TRBJ2-2, with D perhaps TRBD1 (6 bases). The CDR3 covers 14 residues. Trimming shortened V by 8 bases and J by 1 base, and 11 bases separated the two germline ends. Germline CDR1 reads SEHNR; CDR2 reads FQNEAQ (reference sequence). CDR3 amino acids: CASGRTENTGELFF. CDR3 in DNA: TGTGCCAGCGGGCGGACAGAGAACACCGGGGAGCTGTTTTTT.

In this sample, this clonotype turned up a few times. The V call is TRBV3-1, the J call TRBJ1-2; no firm D call. The V and J ends lost 4 bases and 0 bases respectively, with 12 bases between them. CDR1 LGHDT and CDR2 YNNKEL come from the germline V gene (reference sequence). CDR3 length: 15 residues. The CDR3 nucleotides read TGTGCCAGCAGCCGGGAGGTCCAAGCTAACTATGGCTACACCTTC. The encoded protein is CASSREVQANYGYTF.

The chain uses TRBV6-2 or TRBV6-3 and TRBJ2-1; TRBD2 aligns across 10 bases. The CDR3 has 13 residues. The V gene end was trimmed by 7 bases and the J gene end by 6 bases; junction bases not matched to a gene: 3. Germline values: CDR1 MNHEY, CDR2 SVGEGT. The CDR3 reads CASNSGGTNEQFF. The CDR3 nucleotides read TGTGCCAGCAATAGCGGGGGGACCAATGAGCAGTTCTTC.

This clonotype was seen a few times. This chain connects TRBV20-1 to TRBJ2-7, with D perhaps TRBD2 (6 bases). The CDR3 covers 13 residues. Per the germline V gene, CDR1 is DFQATT and CDR2 is SNEGSKA (reference sequence). Trimming removed 2 bases from V and 4 bases from J, with 12 bases in between. Here the CDR3 reads CSARTSLGYEQYF. The CDR3 bases are TGCAGTGCTAGAACTAGCCTCGGATACGAGCAGTACTTC.